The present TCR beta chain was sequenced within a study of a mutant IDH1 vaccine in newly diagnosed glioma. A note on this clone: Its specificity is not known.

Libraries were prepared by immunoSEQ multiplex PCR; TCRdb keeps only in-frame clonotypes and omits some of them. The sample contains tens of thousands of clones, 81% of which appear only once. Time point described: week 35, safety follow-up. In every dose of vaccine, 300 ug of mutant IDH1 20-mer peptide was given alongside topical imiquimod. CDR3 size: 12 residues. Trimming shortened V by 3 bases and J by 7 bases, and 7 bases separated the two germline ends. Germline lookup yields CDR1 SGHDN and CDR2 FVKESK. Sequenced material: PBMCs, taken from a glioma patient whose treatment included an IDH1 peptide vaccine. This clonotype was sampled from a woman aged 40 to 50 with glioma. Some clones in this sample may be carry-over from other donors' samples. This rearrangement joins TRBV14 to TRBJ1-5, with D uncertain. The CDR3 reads CASSQGTQPQHF. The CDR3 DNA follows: TGTGCCAGCAGCCAGGGCACCCAGCCCCAGCATTTT.